The 18 T cell receptor beta chains in this list originate from one sample, sequenced in a study of shared clonotypes between healthy human individuals. Profiling relied on immunoSEQ multiplex PCR, and the TCRdb table lists in-frame clones only, not all of them. The sample holds 2.3 million or so clones, roughly 93% seen once. Sequences were obtained from naive CD4+ T cells from PBMCs. Subset described: CD45RA+ positively selected. Every receptor here comes from a young man in good health. Some clones in this sample may be carry-over from other donors' samples.

The chain couples TRBV19 to TRBJ1-4; 7 bases line up with TRBD1. Per the germline V gene, CDR1 is LNHDA and CDR2 is SQIVND (reference sequence). This CDR3 contains 15 residues. Unmatched junction bases numbered 7, after V lost 6 bases and J lost 3 bases. The CDR3: CASRQPGQPNEKLFF. For the CDR3, the DNA is TGTGCCAGTAGACAACCGGGACAGCCTAATGAAAAACTGTTTTTT.

This clone was observed once. V is TRBV7-3 and J is TRBJ2-5; no definite D call. V dropped 4 bases and J dropped 5 bases, with 11 bases sitting between them. CDR1 and CDR2 from the germline V gene are SGHTA and FQGTGA. The CDR3 is made up of 13 amino acids. The CDR3 spells CASSSSPGETQYF. CDR3 bases: TGTGCCAGCAGCTCCTCCCCCGGCGAGACCCAGTACTTC.

The table lists this clone with a few counts. This sequence joins TRBV6-1 and TRBJ1-1, with D perhaps matching TRBD1 (5 bases). CDR3 length: 12 amino acids. Germline lookup yields CDR1 MNHNS and CDR2 SASEGT. V was clipped by 0 bases and J by 11 bases, with 10 bases between them. DNA for the CDR3: TGTGCCAGCAGTGAAGCAGGGACCAAGGCTTTCTTT. Translation: CASSEAGTKAFF.

The CDR3 protein is CASSLGGLAGVLETQYF. Here the CDR3 DNA reads TGTGCCAGCAGCTTAGGCGGACTAGCGGGAGTATTGGAGACCCAGTACTTC. The chain is built from TRBV7-8 and TRBJ2-5, with 13 bases that match TRBD2. This CDR3 contains 17 residues. The germline gives CDR1 SGHVS, CDR2 FQNEAQ. J lost 5 bases, V lost 1 base, and 7 bases had no gene match.

The chain couples TRBV4-1 to TRBJ2-1, with 8 bases aligning to TRBD1. CDR3 size: 16 residues. With V trimmed by 1 base and J by 5 bases, 7 bases remained unmatched. Germline V gives CDR1 MGHRA, CDR2 YSYEKL. CDR3 nucleotides: TGCGCCAGCAGCCAAGTCTTGCAGGGGGCTCACAATGAGCAGTTCTTC. Its protein is CASSQVLQGAHNEQFF.

The genes are TRBV6-6 and TRBJ1-5; 8 bases align to TRBD1. CDR3 length: 14 amino acids. Trimming took 6 bases from V and 6 from J; bases not matched to a gene: 7. Germline V gives CDR1 MNHNY, CDR2 SVGAGI (reference sequence). The CDR3 loop is CASRHGQGTQPQHF. The CDR3 DNA reads as TGTGCCAGCAGGCATGGACAGGGCACTCAGCCCCAGCATTTT.

The rearrangement links TRBV19 to TRBJ1-5; D might be TRBD1 (5 bases). The CDR3 totals 17 residues. Germline-derived CDR1 and CDR2 are LNHDA and SQIVND (reference sequence). Deletions cut 5 bases from V and 0 bases from J, with 17 bases between. The CDR3, as DNA: TGTGCCAGTAGTCAGGGCCTCCTTAGGGCTAGCAATCAGCCCCAGCATTTT. Its protein is CASSQGLLRASNQPQHF.

The chain recombines TRBV30 with TRBJ2-7; tentative D call: TRBD2 (5 bases). The CDR3 covers 16 residues. The germline V and J ends were trimmed by 1 base and 2 bases, with 18 bases remaining between them. Germline CDR1 and CDR2: GTSNPN and SVGIG (reference sequence). The CDR3 region is CAWSGRPGMSAYEQYF. In DNA form, the CDR3 reads TGTGCCTGGAGTGGCCGCCCGGGGATGTCCGCCTACGAGCAGTACTTC.

J is TRBJ2-2 and V is TRBV5-1; TRBD2 matches at 14 bases. The CDR3 is made up of 20 amino acids. Per the germline V gene, CDR1 is SGHRS and CDR2 is YFSETQ. V gave up 6 bases and J gave up 0 bases; unmatched junction bases: 13. CDR3 sequence: CASNYAAGLAGAANTGELFF. The DNA for the CDR3 is TGCGCCAGCAACTACGCAGCGGGACTAGCGGGAGCCGCGAACACCGGGGAGCTGTTTTTT. Complete variable domain (other parts from reference TRBV5-1 and TRBJ2-2): KAGVTQTPRYLIKTRGQQVTLSCSPISGHRSVSWYQQTPGQGLQFLFEYFSETQRNKGNFPGRFSGRQFSNSRSEMNVSTLELGDSALYLCASNYAAGLAGAANTGELFFGEGSRLTVL.

The chain uses TRBV28 and TRBJ2-5; TRBD2 is a possible D gene (5 bases). The CDR3 covers 14 residues. Per the germline V gene, CDR1 is MDHEN and CDR2 is SYDVKM. Trimming left V 6 bases short and J 0 bases short, with 11 bases between. CDR3 coding DNA: TGTGCCAGCAGAAGTCCGGGAAACCAAGAGACCCAGTACTTC. It codes for CASRSPGNQETQYF.

The CDR3 is CASSLVGDRGNTEAFF. For the CDR3, the DNA is TGCGCCAGCAGCTTGGTCGGGGACAGGGGCAACACTGAAGCTTTCTTT. The chain has TRBV5-1 and TRBJ1-1; TRBD1 aligns across 10 bases. The CDR3 is 16 amino acids. Germline V CDR1 and CDR2: SGHRS, YFSETQ. The junction had 4 bases not matched to a gene; V was cut back by 0 bases and J by 2 bases.

Concerning this clone: This CDR3 is also generated by other DNA sequences in the sample. The chain joins TRBV29-1 to TRBJ2-1; no definite D call. The germline CDR1 and CDR2 sequences are SQVTM and ANQGSEA. Trimming left V 1 base short and J 0 bases short, with 4 bases between. This CDR3 is 13 amino acids long. Here the CDR3 reads CSVEASSYNEQFF. The DNA for the CDR3 is TGCAGCGTTGAAGCGAGCTCCTACAATGAGCAGTTCTTC.

The J gene is TRBJ2-5, the V gene TRBV19, with D perhaps matching TRBD1 or TRBD2 (5 bases each). Trimming shortened V by 3 bases and J by 2 bases, and 13 bases separated the two germline ends. Germline loops: CDR1 LNHDA, CDR2 SQIVND (reference sequence). The length of the CDR3 is 15 residues. CDR3 nucleotides: TGTGCCAGTAGTATTCTAAAGGGACGGCAAGAGACCCAGTACTTC. This encodes CASSILKGRQETQYF.

The DNA for the CDR3 is TGTGCCAGCTCAGGAGCGCTGACAGGGAACGCAGATACGCAGTATTTT. It translates to CASSGALTGNADTQYF. The chain employs TRBV18 and TRBJ2-3, with TRBD1 identical over 7 bases. The V gene's germline CDR1 is KGHSH and CDR2 LQKENI. Germline trimming cut 5 bases from V and 4 bases from J; bases unmatched to any gene: 12. The length of the CDR3 is 16 residues.

The chain joins TRBV18 to TRBJ2-5, with TRBD2 identical over 13 bases. The CDR3 totals 16 residues. V trimming: 3 bases; J trimming: 5 bases; junction bases outside the gene matches: 6. Germline V CDR1 and CDR2: KGHSH, LQKENI. CDR3 in DNA: TGTGCCAGCTCACCCCTACTAGCGGGAGGGCCTGAGACCCAGTACTTC. Amino acid sequence: CASSPLLAGGPETQYF.

The chain recombines TRBV28 with TRBJ2-1; no definite D call. V was shortened by 2 bases and J by 5 bases, with 7 bases between the two germline ends. The CDR3 totals 13 residues. Germline CDR1 MDHEN, CDR2 SYDVKM. This chain's CDR3 is CASSLGSDNEQFF. CDR3 nucleotides: TGTGCCAGCAGTTTAGGGTCTGACAATGAGCAGTTCTTC.

The chain carries TRBV7-8 and TRBJ1-2; D not resolved. Trimming took 1 base from V and 0 from J, leaving 15 bases between them. The CDR3 runs to 17 residues. CDR1 SGHVS and CDR2 FQNEAQ come from the germline V gene. CDR3 sequence (DNA): TGTGCCAGCAGCTTAGGTCAGGTTTCCAGGACTAACTATGGCTACACCTTC. Its protein is CASSLGQVSRTNYGYTF. Variable domain in full (rest from reference TRBV7-8 and TRBJ1-2): GAGVSQSPRYKVAKRGQDVALRCDPISGHVSLFWYQQALGQGPEFLTYFQNEAQLDKSGLPSDRFFAERPEGSVSTLKIQRTQQEDSAVYLCASSLGQVSRTNYGYTFGSGTRLTVV.

In DNA form, the CDR3 reads TGCGCCAGCAGTGACCCGAGCGGGAGCGTTGGTACGCAGTATTTT. Its protein product is CASSDPSGSVGTQYF. The V gene is TRBV10-1, the J gene TRBJ2-3; 8 bases are shared with TRBD2. The V and J ends lost 3 bases and 8 bases, in that order; junction bases with no gene match: 10. This CDR3 has 15 residues. Per germline, CDR1 WNHNN and CDR2 SYGVQD (reference sequence).